The 10 T cell receptor beta chains below were found in one sample sequenced in a study of CD8+CD57+ T cells in acquired aplastic anemia. An expansion of CD8+CD57+ cells by flow cytometry had been shown in patients chosen for sequencing. Profiling of TCR beta VDJ combinations and CDR3 sequences used genomic DNA as template. In TCRdb, the reads were re-called with MiXCR into one record per CDR3 protein. The sample shows more than 70,000 distinct CDR3 sequences, about three quarters of them seen only once. The specimen was sorted CD4+, CD8+, or CD8+CD57+ T cells (not recorded which) from PBMCs. These receptors all stem from a human donor with aplastic anemia.

The rearrangement uses TRBV2 and TRBJ2-1; the match to TRBD2 covers 9 bases. After removal of 6 bases from V and 5 bases from J, the junction contained 11 bases not matched to a gene. The CDR3 is made up of 16 amino acids. CDR1 is SNHLY, CDR2 FYNNEI, per germline. This chain's CDR3 is CASRQRGVARDNEQFF. CDR3 DNA: TGTGCCAGCAGACAGCGGGGGGTCGCGAGGGACAATGAGCAGTTCTTC.

The chain joins TRBV2 to TRBJ1-5; D is possibly TRBD1 (5 bases). The germline V gene encodes CDR1 SNHLY and CDR2 FYNNEI. The length of the CDR3 is 13 residues. Between the trimmed V and J ends, which lost 6 bases and 6 bases, there was a span of 12 bases. The CDR3 DNA follows: TGTGCCAGCAGGGGGCAGGGCGTTCAGCCCCAGCATTTT. It yields the protein CASRGQGVQPQHF.

This clonotype showed up many times. This chain joins TRBV5-1 and TRBJ2-3; 7 bases are a match to TRBD2. This CDR3 region has 17 residues. V lost 1 base, J lost 8 bases, and 16 bases stayed unmatched. Germline V CDR1 and CDR2: SGHRS, YFSETQ. The CDR3 sequence: CASSLNGRLLTTSTQYF. DNA for the CDR3: TGCGCCAGCAGCTTGAACGGGAGGTTGCTCACCACAAGTACGCAGTATTTT.

This clonotype occurred once. The V call is TRBV15, the J call TRBJ2-7; tentatively, D is TRBD1 (6 bases). V shed 4 bases and J shed 2 bases, with 18 bases lying between them. Germline values: CDR1 LNHNV, CDR2 YYDKDF (reference sequence). This CDR3 has 16 residues. CDR3 in DNA: TGTGCCACCAGCACGGGCACATGGACAGAGACCTACGAGCAGTACTTC. Residues: CATSTGTWTETYEQYF.

The rearrangement uses TRBV15 and TRBJ1-2; D unclear. Germline CDR1 and CDR2: LNHNV and YYDKDF (reference sequence). The V and J ends lost 5 bases and 2 bases respectively, with 12 bases between them. The CDR3 is 14 residues long. CDR3 in DNA: TGTGCCACCAGCCCCAGCCAGGACAACTATGGCTACACCTTC. Translating gives CATSPSQDNYGYTF.

V gene TRBV11-2 combines with J gene TRBJ1-1; D gene unclear. This CDR3 comprises 14 residues. Germline assignment: CDR1 SGHAT and CDR2 FQNNGV. V dropped 2 bases and J dropped 8 bases, with 15 bases sitting between them. In DNA form, the CDR3 reads TGTGCCAGCAGCTTAAATCGCGTAGGGAGAGAAGCTTTCTTT. It yields the protein CASSLNRVGREAFF. Full variable domain (missing parts from reference TRBV11-2 and TRBJ1-1): EAGVAQSPRYKIIEKRQSVAFWCNPISGHATLYWYQQILGQGPKLLIQFQNNGVVDDSQLPKDRFSAERLKGVDSTLKIQPAKLEDSAVYLCASSLNRVGREAFFGQGTRLTVV.

A few counts support this clonotype. The rearrangement uses TRBV10-3 and TRBJ2-1, with 11 bases that match TRBD2. V gave up 10 bases and J gave up 3 bases; unmatched junction bases: 8. CDR1 ENHRY and CDR2 SYGVKD come from the germline V gene. The length of the CDR3 is 15 residues. The CDR3 DNA sequence: TGTGCCAGCAGCGGCACTAGCGGGAGCTACAATGAGCAGTTCTTC. It codes for CASSGTSGSYNEQFF.

The chain employs TRBV2 and TRBJ1-1, with 7 nucleotides matching TRBD1. V shed 7 bases and J 10 bases; nucleotides not matched to a gene: 12. Germline CDR1 is SNHLY and CDR2 is FYNNEI. The CDR3 has 13 residues. Here the CDR3 reads CASKGRGLSGAFF. CDR3 bases: TGTGCCAGCAAAGGCAGGGGGTTGAGTGGAGCTTTCTTT.

This clonotype was picked up a small number of times. The V call is TRBV19, the J call TRBJ2-5; no clear D gene. This CDR3 region has 14 residues. In germline, CDR1 is LNHDA, CDR2 SQIVND (reference sequence). Deletions cut 3 bases from V and 5 bases from J, with 13 bases between. The chain's CDR3 is CASSIYDGSETQYF. For the CDR3, the DNA is TGTGCCAGTAGTATCTATGATGGGTCGGAGACCCAGTACTTC. Complete variable domain (other parts from reference TRBV19 and TRBJ2-5): DGGITQSPKYLFRKEGQNVTLSCEQNLNHDAMYWYRQDPGQGLRLIYYSQIVNDFQKGDIAEGYSVSREKKESFPLTVTSAQKNPTAFYLCASSIYDGSETQYFGPGTRLLVL.

The CDR3 nucleotides are TGTGCCAGCAGCGTAGTCGGCAGGGGCTACGAGCAGTACTTC. It yields the protein CASSVVGRGYEQYF. The rearrangement uses TRBV9 and TRBJ2-7, with D perhaps TRBD1 (6 bases). The CDR3 totals 14 residues. Trimming took off 0 bases at V and 3 bases at J, with 10 bases between the two ends. Germline V gene sequence: CDR1 SGDLS, CDR2 YYNGEE.